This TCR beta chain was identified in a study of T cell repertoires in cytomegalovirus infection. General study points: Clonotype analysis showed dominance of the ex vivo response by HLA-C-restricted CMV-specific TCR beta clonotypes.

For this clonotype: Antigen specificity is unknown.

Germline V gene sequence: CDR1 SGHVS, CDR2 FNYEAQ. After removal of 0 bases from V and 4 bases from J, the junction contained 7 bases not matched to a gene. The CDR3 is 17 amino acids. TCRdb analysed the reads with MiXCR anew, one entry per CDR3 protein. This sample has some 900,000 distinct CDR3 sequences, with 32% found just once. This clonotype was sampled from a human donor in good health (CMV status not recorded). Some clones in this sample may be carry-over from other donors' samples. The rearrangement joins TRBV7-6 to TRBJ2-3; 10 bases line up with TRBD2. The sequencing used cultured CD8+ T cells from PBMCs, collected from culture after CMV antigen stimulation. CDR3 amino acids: CASSLAPSGGASDTQYF. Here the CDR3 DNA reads TGTGCCAGCAGCTTAGCGCCGAGCGGGGGGGCATCAGATACGCAGTATTTT.